This T cell receptor (beta chain) was recovered during a study of graft-versus-host responses after intestinal transplantation. The protocol was immunoSEQ multiplex PCR, while the TCRdb copy is restricted to in-frame clones and leaves out a portion. The table lists tens of thousands of clones, about 94% of them singletons. The J segment lost 2 bases and the V segment lost 5 bases, leaving 2 bases of the junction unmatched. This CDR3 is built from 13 residues. From germline, CDR1 is SEHNR and CDR2 FQNEAQ (reference sequence). In regard to this clone: Its target is unknown.

This chain connects TRBV7-9 to TRBJ2-7; 8 bases are shared with TRBD1. The receptor comes from a human donor who received an intestinal transplant. The starting material was unstimulated CD8+ T cells sorted from spleen or lymph node cells, obtained before intestinal transplant. The CDR3, as DNA: TGTGCCAGCAGCCCAGGGGGCGCCTACGAGCAGTACTTC. This encodes CASSPGGAYEQYF.